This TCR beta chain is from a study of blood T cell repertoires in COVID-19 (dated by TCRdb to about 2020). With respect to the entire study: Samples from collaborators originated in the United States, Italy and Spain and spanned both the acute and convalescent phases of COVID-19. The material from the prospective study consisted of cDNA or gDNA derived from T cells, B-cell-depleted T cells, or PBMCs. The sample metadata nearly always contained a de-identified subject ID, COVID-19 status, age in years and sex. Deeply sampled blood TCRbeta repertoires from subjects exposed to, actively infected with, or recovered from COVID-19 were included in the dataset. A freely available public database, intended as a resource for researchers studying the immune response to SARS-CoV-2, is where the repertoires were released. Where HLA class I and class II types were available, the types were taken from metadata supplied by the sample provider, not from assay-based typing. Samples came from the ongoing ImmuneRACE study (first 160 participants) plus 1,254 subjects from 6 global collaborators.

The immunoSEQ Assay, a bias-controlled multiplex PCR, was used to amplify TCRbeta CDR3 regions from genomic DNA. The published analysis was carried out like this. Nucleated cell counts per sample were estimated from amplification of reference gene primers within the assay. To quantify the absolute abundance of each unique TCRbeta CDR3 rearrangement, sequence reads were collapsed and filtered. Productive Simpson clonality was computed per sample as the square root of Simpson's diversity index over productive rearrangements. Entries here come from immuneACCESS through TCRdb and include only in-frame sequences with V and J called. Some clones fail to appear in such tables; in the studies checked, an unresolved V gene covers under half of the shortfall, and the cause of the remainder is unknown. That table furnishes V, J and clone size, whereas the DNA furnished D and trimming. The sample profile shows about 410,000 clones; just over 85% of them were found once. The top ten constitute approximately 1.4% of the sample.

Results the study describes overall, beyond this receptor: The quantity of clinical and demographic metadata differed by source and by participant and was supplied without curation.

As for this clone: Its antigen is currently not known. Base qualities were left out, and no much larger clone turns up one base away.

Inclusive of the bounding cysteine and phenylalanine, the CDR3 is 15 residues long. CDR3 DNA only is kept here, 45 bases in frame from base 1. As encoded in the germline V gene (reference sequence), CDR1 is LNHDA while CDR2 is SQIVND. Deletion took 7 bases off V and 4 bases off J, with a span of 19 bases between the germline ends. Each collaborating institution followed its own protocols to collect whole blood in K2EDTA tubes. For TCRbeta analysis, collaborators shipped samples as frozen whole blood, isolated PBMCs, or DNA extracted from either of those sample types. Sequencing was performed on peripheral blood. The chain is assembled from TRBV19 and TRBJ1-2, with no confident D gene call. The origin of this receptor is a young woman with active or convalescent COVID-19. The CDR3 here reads CASTAPSGSIYGYTF. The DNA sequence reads TGTGCCAGTACCGCTCCCTCCGGGTCCATCTATGGCTACACCTTC.